This TCR beta chain originates from a study of Ad26.COV2.S vaccination and SARS-CoV-2 variants. TCRdb's table, derived via immunoSEQ multiplex PCR, lists solely in-frame clones and lacks some. The sample yields approximately 400,000 clones, around 83% seen once. CDR3 length: 13 residues. V lost 1 base to trimming and J lost 2 bases, with 6 bases between them. The germline gives CDR1 SGHDN, CDR2 FVKESK. Treatment in this sample: around 19 received Ad26.COV2.S at low or high dose, single or two shots; 5 received placebo; per-sample allocation not given. Sampling was performed 63 days after the first vaccine or placebo injection. The sample holds one count of this clone.

The chain employs TRBV14 and TRBJ2-7; D is ambiguous. The clonotype originates from a person between 18 and 59 years old who received the Ad26.COV2.S COVID-19 vaccine or a placebo. The source was peripheral blood, collected in a trial of Ad26.COV2.S vaccine versus placebo. As DNA, the CDR3 is TGTGCCAGCAGCCAAGTGGATCCCTACGAGCAGTACTTC. The encoded protein is CASSQVDPYEQYF.